These 2 T cell receptor beta chains were all obtained from the same sample, sequenced in a study of blood T cell repertoires in COVID-19. This table comes from immunoSEQ multiplex PCR, and its TCRdb copy is limited to in-frame clones, with some not included. Among roughly 230,000 clones listed, approximately 89% were seen once. Material for sequencing was peripheral blood. Source of these receptors: a woman between 40 and 50 years old who had recovered from COVID-19.

V gene TRBV11-3 combines with J gene TRBJ2-1, with no clear D. Germline V gives CDR1 SGHNT, CDR2 YENEEA. The V and J ends lost 5 bases and 0 bases respectively, with 11 bases between them. This CDR3 region has 15 residues. The CDR3 bases are TGTGCCAGCAGCCCACGGGTGAGCTCCTACAATGAGCAGTTCTTC. It encodes CASSPRVSSYNEQFF.

This chain joins TRBV18 and TRBJ2-5; D gene ambiguous. The CDR3 is 13 amino acids. Trimming removed 3 bases at V and 4 bases at J, with 9 bases between. From germline, CDR1 is KGHSH and CDR2 LQKENI. CDR3 sequence (DNA): TGTGCCAGCTCACCGTACTCCGGAGAGACCCAGTACTTC. Its protein product is CASSPYSGETQYF.